These 14 T cell receptor beta chains share one sample of origin, sequenced in a study of blood T cell repertoires in COVID-19. The repertoire was sequenced with immunoSEQ multiplex PCR; TCRdb's copy has only in-frame clones and lacks some. The data show roughly 190,000 clones, 75% to 90% seen once. Sequences were obtained from PBMCs or T cells enriched from blood (not recorded which). The source is a woman aged 18-35 years who had recovered from COVID-19.

The chain couples TRBV7-2 to TRBJ2-1; 8 positions match TRBD2. Losses at the gene ends were 3 bases for V and 6 bases for J; bases not matched to a gene: 10. The germline V gene encodes CDR1 SGHTA and CDR2 FQGNSA. The CDR3 is 16 residues long. The CDR3 DNA follows: TGTGCCAGCAGCTTGGCAGGAGCGGGAGCCCCCAATGAGCAGTTCTTC. Amino acid sequence: CASSLAGAGAPNEQFF.

CDR3 in DNA: TGTGCCAGCAGTCTCCCTCCTAGCTCGGGCCAGACCCAGTACTTC. Translation: CASSLPPSSGQTQYF. The V and J genes are TRBV28 and TRBJ2-5, with a possible D match to TRBD2 (5 bases). Germline V lookup: CDR1 MDHEN, CDR2 SYDVKM. CDR3 length: 15 residues. Trimming removed 5 bases from V and 6 bases from J, with 19 bases in between.

This rearrangement joins TRBV12-3 or TRBV12-4 to TRBJ1-2, with D maybe TRBD1 (5 bases). The CDR3 loop spans 11 amino acids. V gave up 1 base and J gave up 14 bases, with 11 bases separating them. The CDR3 DNA reads TGTGCCAGCAGTTTAGGTGCGGAGGGGACCTTC. Protein sequence: CASSLGAEGTF.

This clone showed up just once. The chain uses TRBV27 and TRBJ1-2; 9 bases agree with TRBD1. This CDR3 has 15 residues. V shed 5 bases and J 1 base; nucleotides not matched to a gene: 5. The germline gives CDR1 MNHEY, CDR2 SMNVEV (reference sequence). CDR3 nucleotide sequence: TGTGCCAGCAGTAACGGACAGGGGCTTAACTATGGCTACACCTTC. Amino acid sequence: CASSNGQGLNYGYTF.

This clone was seen a single time. The chain is built from TRBV3-1 (or the pseudogene TRBV3-2) and TRBJ1-5, with 7 bases fitting TRBD1. CDR3 length: 16 residues. Germline V gives CDR1 LGHDT, CDR2 YNNKEL (reference sequence). With V trimmed by 1 base and J by 7 bases, 10 bases remained unmatched. In DNA form, the CDR3 reads TGTGCCAGCAGCCAAGGTCAGGACAGGATAAGACAGCCCCAGCATTTT. Encoded protein: CASSQGQDRIRQPQHF.

The gene calls are TRBV7-9 and TRBJ2-7; 11 nucleotides agree with TRBD2. Trimming at V came to 5 bases and at J to 5 bases, leaving 8 bases not matched to a gene. The germline gives CDR1 SEHNR, CDR2 FQNEAQ (reference sequence). The CDR3 length is 15 residues. The CDR3 protein is CASSALAGGTHEQYF. As DNA, the CDR3 is TGTGCCAGCAGCGCCCTAGCGGGAGGAACCCACGAGCAGTACTTC.

In nucleotides, the CDR3 is TGCAGCGCTCGACAGGGGGCTTCGGTGGAGACCCAGTACTTC. Amino acids: CSARQGASVETQYF. This chain joins TRBV29-1 and TRBJ2-5, with TRBD1 identical over 10 bases. The CDR3 loop spans 14 amino acids. V was pared by 7 bases and J by 5 bases, with 10 bases of the junction left unmatched. CDR1 and CDR2 (germline): SQVTM, ANQGSEA.

The sample holds a few counts of this clone. In DNA form, the CDR3 reads TGTGCCAGCAGGGCGGGGACTAGCAGTACCTACGAGCAGTACTTC. This translates into CASRAGTSSTYEQYF. The chain uses TRBV28 and TRBJ2-7; 9 bases fit TRBD2. With V trimmed by 6 bases and J by 2 bases, 8 bases remained unmatched. Germline CDR1 reads MDHEN; CDR2 reads SYDVKM. The length of the CDR3 is 15 residues. Filled out from reference TRBV28 and TRBJ2-7, the complete variable domain reads DVKVTQSSRYLVKRTGEKVFLECVQDMDHENMFWYRQDPGLGLRLIYFSYDVKMKEKGDIPEGYSVSREKKERFSLILESASTNQTSMYLCASRAGTSSTYEQYFGPGTRLTVT.

The rearrangement uses TRBV2 and TRBJ2-7, with TRBD2 matching 11 bases. Germline trimming cut 6 bases from V and 2 bases from J; bases unmatched to any gene: 6. The CDR3 is made up of 15 amino acids. Germline lookup yields CDR1 SNHLY and CDR2 FYNNEI. CDR3 loop: CASSGTSGGPYEQYF. In nucleotides, the CDR3 is TGTGCCAGCAGCGGTACTAGCGGGGGACCCTACGAGCAGTACTTC.

The chain couples TRBV6-5 to TRBJ2-1; D gene uncertain. CDR3 length equals 14 residues. Germline values: CDR1 MNHEY, CDR2 SVGAGI. Between the trimmed V and J ends, which lost 5 bases and 4 bases, there was a span of 12 bases. The CDR3 nucleotides read TGTGCCAGCAGTACCCCGACAAGGTACAATGAGCAGTTCTTC. This translates into CASSTPTRYNEQFF.

The V and J genes are TRBV4-3 and TRBJ2-1, with TRBD2 matching over 11 bases. V was pared by 0 bases and J by 2 bases, with 6 bases of the junction left unmatched. This CDR3 is 18 amino acids long. CDR1 and CDR2 (germline): LGHNA, YSLEER. The DNA of the CDR3 is TGCGCCAGCAGCCAAGACCCTATGACTAGCGGGGCCTACAATGAGCAGTTCTTC. Translating it yields CASSQDPMTSGAYNEQFF.

The J gene is TRBJ2-3, the V gene TRBV5-1; 13 bases fit TRBD2. V was pared by 7 bases and J by 4 bases, with 12 bases of the junction left unmatched. The germline gives CDR1 SGHRS, CDR2 YFSETQ. This CDR3 is built from 17 residues. CDR3 nucleotide sequence: TGCGCCAGCCACAGGGGGGGACTAGCGGGATGGGCAGATACGCAGTATTTT. Translating gives CASHRGGLAGWADTQYF. Full variable domain (missing parts from reference TRBV5-1 and TRBJ2-3): KAGVTQTPRYLIKTRGQQVTLSCSPISGHRSVSWYQQTPGQGLQFLFEYFSETQRNKGNFPGRFSGRQFSNSRSEMNVSTLELGDSALYLCASHRGGLAGWADTQYFGPGTRLTVL.

The chain carries TRBV28 and TRBJ2-7, with TRBD2 as a possible D gene (6 bases). The CDR3 covers 15 residues. The V end was cut by 5 bases, the J end by 4 bases, with 18 bases between. CDR1 and CDR2 (germline): MDHEN, SYDVKM. The CDR3 DNA sequence: TGTGCCAGCAGTCTCCCGGGAGTCCGTTTTTACGAGCAGTACTTC. This translates into CASSLPGVRFYEQYF.

J is TRBJ2-3 and V is TRBV7-9; D may be TRBD2 (5 bases). The germline CDR1 and CDR2 sequences are SEHNR and FQNEAQ (reference sequence). This CDR3 is built from 15 residues. Trimming removed 3 bases at V and 0 bases at J, with 10 bases between. This chain's CDR3 is CASSLEEFSTDTQYF. CDR3 sequence (DNA): TGTGCCAGCAGCTTGGAGGAATTTAGCACAGATACGCAGTATTTT.